Each of the 31 T cell receptor beta chains below was sequenced from the same sample in a study of shared clonotypes between healthy human individuals. Here immunoSEQ multiplex PCR was the method, and the copy in TCRdb shows in-frame clones only, minus some. The sample includes about 590,000 clones, around 95% of them seen just once. CD45RO negativity and positive selection for CCR7 defined naive CD8 cells, a population that excluded terminally differentiated effector memory CD45RA+ cells. Sequencing was performed on naive CD8+ T cells sorted from blood. Receptors were obtained from a woman under 40 in good health.

Here the CDR3 DNA reads TGTGCCAGCAGTGTAGACAGGGGTGGAGGATACGAGCAGTACTTC. Its protein is CASSVDRGGGYEQYF. The chain couples TRBV27 to TRBJ2-7, with 8 positions matching TRBD1. V lost 5 bases, J lost 4 bases, and 10 bases stayed unmatched. Germline V gene lookup returns CDR1 MNHEY and CDR2 SMNVEV (reference sequence). This CDR3 region has 15 residues.

CDR3: CASSETSGSTDTQYF. The CDR3 coding sequence is TGCGCCAGCAGCGAGACTAGCGGGAGCACAGATACGCAGTATTTT. The rearrangement links TRBV4-1 to TRBJ2-3; 10 bases are shared with TRBD2. This CDR3 has 15 amino acids. Germline values: CDR1 MGHRA, CDR2 YSYEKL. V lost 5 bases and J lost 0; bases outside the gene matches: 2.

This chain joins TRBV28 and TRBJ1-3; weak D call: TRBD1 (5 bases). CDR1 is MDHEN and CDR2 is SYDVKM in the germline V gene. The CDR3 covers 16 residues. The V gene lost 6 bases and the J gene lost 0 bases, with 15 bases spanning the gap. The CDR3 sequence is CASRPVGGNSGNTIYF. The CDR3 coding sequence is TGTGCCAGCAGACCCGTGGGGGGGAACTCTGGAAACACCATATATTTT.

Written as DNA, the CDR3 is TGCAGCGTAGACCCGGGACAGTCAAAGAACATTCAGTACTTC. It is translated as CSVDPGQSKNIQYF. The chain links TRBV29-1 to TRBJ2-4; 7 bases match TRBD1. Germline-derived CDR1 and CDR2 are SQVTM and ANQGSEA. The V and J ends lost 6 bases and 7 bases, in that order; junction bases with no gene match: 12. The CDR3 contains 14 residues. Together with reference TRBV29-1 and TRBJ2-4, the CDR3 gives the full variable domain: SAVISQKPSRDICQRGTSLTIQCQVDSQVTMMFWYRQQPGQSLTLIATANQGSEATYESGFVIDKFPISRPNLTFSTLTVSNMSPEDSSIYLCSVDPGQSKNIQYFGAGTRLSVL.

The chain combines TRBV18 with TRBJ2-3; TRBD2 aligns across 9 bases. CDR3 size: 15 residues. CDR1 is KGHSH, CDR2 LQKENI, per germline. With V trimmed by 2 bases and J by 6 bases, 6 bases remained unmatched. CDR3 nucleotides: TGTGCCAGCTCACCAGGGACTAGCCGAGAGGATACGCAGTATTTT. Translated, it gives CASSPGTSREDTQYF.

The rearrangement uses TRBV4-2 and TRBJ1-1; D is ambiguous. Germline V gives CDR1 LGHNA, CDR2 YNFKEQ. The CDR3 spans 13 residues. The V end lost 0 bases, the J end lost 3 bases, and 5 bases lay between the germline ends. The CDR3 spells CASSQDDHTEAFF. CDR3 coding DNA: TGTGCCAGCAGCCAAGATGACCACACTGAAGCTTTCTTT.

The chain uses TRBV6-1 and TRBJ2-7, with 13 bases matching TRBD2. This CDR3 is 18 amino acids long. Germline V gene data show CDR1 as MNHNS and CDR2 as SASEGT. V was pared by 2 bases and J by 2 bases, with 9 bases of the junction left unmatched. The CDR3 sequence: CASSEWGTSGNEPYEQYF. In DNA, the CDR3 is TGTGCCAGCAGTGAATGGGGGACTAGCGGGAATGAACCCTACGAGCAGTACTTC.

V usage is TRBV2 and J usage is TRBJ2-7, with 7 bases aligning to TRBD1. V gave up 3 bases and J gave up 6 bases; unmatched junction bases: 5. This CDR3 has 13 amino acids. Germline CDR1 SNHLY, CDR2 FYNNEI. CDR3 amino acids: CASSETGSSEQYF. In DNA, the CDR3 is TGTGCCAGCAGTGAGACAGGGTCGTCCGAGCAGTACTTC.

The chain couples TRBV27 to TRBJ2-5, with D maybe TRBD1 (6 bases). CDR3 size: 15 residues. CDR1 and CDR2 (germline): MNHEY, SMNVEV (reference sequence). Trimming stripped 6 bases from V and 5 bases from J, with 19 bases between. The CDR3 sequence: CASREGVPPRETQYF. DNA for the CDR3: TGTGCCAGCAGAGAGGGGGTACCCCCTCGGGAGACCCAGTACTTC.

V and J are TRBV4-1 and TRBJ1-4; no definite D call. The CDR3 extends over 14 amino acids. From germline, CDR1 is MGHRA and CDR2 YSYEKL. The germline V and J ends were trimmed by 1 base and 6 bases, with 9 bases remaining between them. The DNA for the CDR3 is TGCGCCAGCAGCCAAGTTTTGGGAGATGAAAAACTGTTTTTT. Encoded protein: CASSQVLGDEKLFF.

The chain uses TRBV29-1 and TRBJ1-2; D remains ambiguous. Deletions cut 6 bases from V and 4 bases from J, with 12 bases between. CDR1 and CDR2 from the germline V gene are SQVTM and ANQGSEA. The CDR3 is made up of 12 amino acids. The CDR3 nucleotides read TGCAGCGTCCATGGGCGCCCCTATGGCTACACCTTC. Residues: CSVHGRPYGYTF.

V gene TRBV19 combines with J gene TRBJ2-1, with D possibly TRBD2 on 6 matching bases. The germline V gene has CDR1 LNHDA and CDR2 SQIVND (reference sequence). The V gene lost 5 bases and the J gene lost 5 bases, with 10 bases spanning the gap. The CDR3 extends over 13 amino acids. The CDR3 reads CASSPGTDNEQFF. The CDR3 DNA reads as TGTGCCAGTAGTCCCGGGACTGACAATGAGCAGTTCTTC.

The chain is built from TRBV28 and TRBJ1-5; unclear D gene. The germline V gene has CDR1 MDHEN and CDR2 SYDVKM. CDR3 size: 12 residues. Deletions cut 5 bases from V and 6 bases from J, with 8 bases between. The chain's CDR3 is CASSPVSQPQHF. In DNA form, the CDR3 reads TGTGCCAGCAGTCCCGTAAGTCAGCCCCAGCATTTT.

The CDR3 sequence is CASSRRMPGGIGEQYF. The CDR3 nucleotides are TGTGCCAGCAGTCGCAGGATGCCCGGGGGTATCGGCGAGCAGTACTTC. The genes are TRBV28 and TRBJ2-7, with a tentative D call TRBD2 (6 bases). The CDR3 is 16 residues long. V lost 5 bases and J 6 bases, leaving 23 bases between the germline ends. Germline V gene lookup returns CDR1 MDHEN and CDR2 SYDVKM.

The chain combines TRBV15 with TRBJ2-2; 12 nucleotides align to TRBD2. V shed 1 base and J 8 bases; nucleotides not matched to a gene: 2. Germline-derived CDR1 and CDR2 are LNHNV and YYDKDF (reference sequence). The CDR3 is 15 residues long. The CDR3 coding sequence is TGTGCCACCAGCAGAGGACTAGCGGGAGAAGGGGAGCTGTTTTTT. This encodes CATSRGLAGEGELFF.

This chain joins TRBV15 and TRBJ2-7; 8 positions agree with TRBD2. CDR1 is LNHNV and CDR2 is YYDKDF in the germline V gene (reference sequence). V trimming: 1 base; J trimming: 6 bases; junction bases outside the gene matches: 11. CDR3 length equals 16 residues. CDR3 amino acids: CATSRVYDSGNREQYF. In DNA form, the CDR3 reads TGTGCCACCAGCAGAGTTTATGATAGCGGGAATCGCGAGCAGTACTTC.

The V call is TRBV6-6, the J call TRBJ2-1; 9 bases match TRBD1. Germline lookup yields CDR1 MNHNY and CDR2 SVGAGI (reference sequence). With 0 bases clipped from V and 3 bases from J, the junction kept 3 bases outside the gene matches. The CDR3 runs 16 residues. The CDR3, as DNA: TGTGCCAGCAGTTACTCGGGGACAGGGTTCTACAATGAGCAGTTCTTC. It yields the protein CASSYSGTGFYNEQFF.

The rearrangement uses TRBV11-2 and TRBJ2-7; D call uncertain. V lost 5 bases and J 3 bases, leaving 8 bases between the germline ends. The germline CDR1 and CDR2 sequences are SGHAT and FQNNGV. The CDR3 is 12 residues long. The CDR3 region is CASSPPYYEQYF. In DNA, the CDR3 is TGTGCCAGCAGCCCCCCCTACTACGAGCAGTACTTC.

This chain links TRBV7-8 with TRBJ2-7, with 15 bases identical to TRBD2. Germline CDR1 is SGHVS and CDR2 is FQNEAQ. The CDR3 totals 15 residues. V lost 4 bases to trimming and J lost 7 bases; unmatched junction nucleotides: 5. The CDR3 nucleotides are TGTGCCAGCAGCTACCCGGGACTAGCGGGAGGTGAGCAGTACTTC. Its translation is CASSYPGLAGGEQYF. Using reference TRBV7-8 and TRBJ2-7 for the parts outside the CDR3, the full variable domain is GAGVSQSPRYKVAKRGQDVALRCDPISGHVSLFWYQQALGQGPEFLTYFQNEAQLDKSGLPSDRFFAERPEGSVSTLKIQRTQQEDSAVYLCASSYPGLAGGEQYFGPGTRLTVT.

The chain couples TRBV19 to TRBJ1-1; no clear D gene. CDR1 and CDR2 (germline): LNHDA, SQIVND (reference sequence). Trimming stripped 3 bases from V and 2 bases from J, with 7 bases between. This CDR3 is built from 13 residues. The CDR3 is CASSIHLNTEAFF. CDR3 sequence (DNA): TGTGCCAGTAGTATCCACCTTAACACTGAAGCTTTCTTT. The whole variable domain, remainder taken from reference TRBV19 and TRBJ1-1, is DGGITQSPKYLFRKEGQNVTLSCEQNLNHDAMYWYRQDPGQGLRLIYYSQIVNDFQKGDIAEGYSVSREKKESFPLTVTSAQKNPTAFYLCASSIHLNTEAFFGQGTRLTVV.

The genes are TRBV28 and TRBJ2-1; D tentatively reads TRBD1 or TRBD2 (5 bases each). With 2 bases removed from V and 8 bases from J, the gap between germline ends came to 16 bases. Per the germline V gene, CDR1 is MDHEN and CDR2 is SYDVKM. The CDR3 consists of 15 residues. As DNA, the CDR3 is TGTGCCAGCAGTTTAGGGTCCAGGATGGGGGATGAGCAGTTCTTC. Translated, it gives CASSLGSRMGDEQFF.

The CDR3 protein is CASSDREEGNEQFF. CDR3 in DNA: TGTGCCAGCAGTGACCGGGAGGAGGGCAATGAGCAGTTCTTC. The chain employs TRBV25-1 and TRBJ2-1, with TRBD2 matching 7 bases. The V segment lost 3 bases and the J segment 6 bases; nucleotides outside the gene matches: 5. The CDR3 is 14 residues long. Germline lookup yields CDR1 MGHDK and CDR2 SYGVNS. The whole variable domain, remainder taken from reference TRBV25-1 and TRBJ2-1, is EADIYQTPRYLVIGTGKKITLECSQTMGHDKMYWYQQDPGMELHLIHYSYGVNSTEKGDLSSESTVSRIRTEHFPLTLESARPSHTSQYLCASSDREEGNEQFFGPGTRLTVL.

The rearrangement uses TRBV6-5 and TRBJ1-2, with a weak D call TRBD1 (6 bases). Germline lookup yields CDR1 MNHEY and CDR2 SVGAGI. The CDR3 has 13 residues. Trimming left V 4 bases short and J 7 bases short, with 13 bases between. The CDR3 spells CASSLTGRIGYTF. DNA for the CDR3: TGTGCCAGCAGTTTGACAGGACGTATTGGCTACACCTTC.

The chain recombines TRBV6-5 with TRBJ2-2; D gene uncertain. Per germline, CDR1 MNHEY and CDR2 SVGAGI. The length of the CDR3 is 11 residues. Trimming pared 6 bases from V and 8 bases from J, leaving 7 bases between. CDR3 in DNA: TGTGCCAGCAGCTCCGGGGGGGAGCTGTTTTTT. Its translation: CASSSGGELFF.

V is TRBV5-4 and J is TRBJ2-3; D gene unclear. The CDR3 has 12 residues. Germline V gene lookup returns CDR1 SGHNT and CDR2 YYREEE (reference sequence). V lost 1 base to trimming and J lost 4 bases, with 4 bases between them. The CDR3 coding sequence is TGTGCCAGCAGCTTGTTTCCAGATACGCAGTATTTT. Residues: CASSLFPDTQYF.

The chain is built from TRBV5-1 and TRBJ2-7; D not resolved. The CDR3 sequence is 14 residues long. Germline V gene sequence: CDR1 SGHRS, CDR2 YFSETQ. The V end lost 0 bases, the J end lost 2 bases, and 9 bases lay between the germline ends. This CDR3 reads CASSLVGTTYEQYF. CDR3 coding DNA: TGCGCCAGCAGCTTGGTGGGCACTACCTACGAGCAGTACTTC.

J is TRBJ2-3 and V is TRBV2, with a possible D match to TRBD1 (6 bases). The CDR3 has 13 residues. CDR1 is SNHLY, CDR2 FYNNEI, per germline. V lost 6 bases, J lost 5 bases, and 12 bases lay in between. The CDR3: CASRGGSRDTQYF. CDR3 nucleotide sequence: TGTGCCAGCAGAGGGGGATCGAGAGATACGCAGTATTTT.

This clone was observed once. The CDR3 protein is CASSLGRQGNSHEQFF. The CDR3 nucleotides are TGTGCCAGCAGCTTGGGTAGACAGGGCAATTCTCATGAGCAGTTCTTC. The chain combines TRBV13 with TRBJ2-1, with TRBD1 matching 7 bases. The CDR3 length is 16 residues. Trimming at V came to 3 bases and at J to 8 bases, leaving 13 bases not matched to a gene. CDR1 is PRHDT and CDR2 is FYEKMQ in the germline V gene (reference sequence). Looking up the rest from reference TRBV13 and TRBJ2-1 gives the full variable domain: AAGVIQSPRHLIKEKRETATLKCYPIPRHDTVYWYQQGPGQDPQFLISFYEKMQSDKGSIPDRFSAQQFSDYHSELNMSSLELGDSALYFCASSLGRQGNSHEQFFGPGTRLTVL.

This clone has only one observation. Other DNA sequences in this sample translate to the same CDR3. The chain uses TRBV4-1 and TRBJ1-4, with D uncertain. The length of the CDR3 is 12 residues. Per germline, CDR1 MGHRA and CDR2 YSYEKL. Trimming took 3 bases from V and 7 from J, leaving 6 bases between them. The CDR3 loop reads CASSQTGEKLFF. CDR3 coding DNA: TGCGCCAGCAGCCAGACCGGTGAAAAACTGTTTTTT.

The chain combines TRBV11-2 with TRBJ2-7; no firm D call. The CDR3 totals 11 residues. The germline V and J ends were trimmed by 5 bases and 4 bases, with 6 bases remaining between them. The germline CDR1 and CDR2 sequences are SGHAT and FQNNGV. Here the CDR3 reads CASSPDYEQYF. Here the CDR3 DNA reads TGTGCCAGCAGCCCGGATTACGAGCAGTACTTC. Full variable domain (missing parts from reference TRBV11-2 and TRBJ2-7): EAGVAQSPRYKIIEKRQSVAFWCNPISGHATLYWYQQILGQGPKLLIQFQNNGVVDDSQLPKDRFSAERLKGVDSTLKIQPAKLEDSAVYLCASSPDYEQYFGPGTRLTVT.

The chain has TRBV6-4 and TRBJ2-3; 8 positions agree with TRBD2. This CDR3 region has 20 residues. Unmatched junction bases numbered 14, after V lost 0 bases and J lost 0 bases. The V gene's germline CDR1 is MRHNA and CDR2 SNTAGT. The CDR3 is CASSDSIHSGKGTSTDTQYF. CDR3 bases: TGTGCCAGCAGTGACTCAATTCATAGCGGGAAAGGGACTAGCACAGATACGCAGTATTTT.